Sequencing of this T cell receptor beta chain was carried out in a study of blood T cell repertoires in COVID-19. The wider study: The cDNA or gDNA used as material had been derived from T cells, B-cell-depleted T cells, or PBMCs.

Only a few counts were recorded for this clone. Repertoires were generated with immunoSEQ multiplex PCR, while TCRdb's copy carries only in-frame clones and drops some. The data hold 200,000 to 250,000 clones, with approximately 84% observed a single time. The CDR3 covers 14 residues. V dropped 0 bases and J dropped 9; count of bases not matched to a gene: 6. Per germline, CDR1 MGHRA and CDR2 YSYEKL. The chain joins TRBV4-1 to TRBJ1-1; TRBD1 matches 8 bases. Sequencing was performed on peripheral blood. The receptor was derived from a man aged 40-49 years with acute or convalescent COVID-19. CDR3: CASSQEDRVSQAFF. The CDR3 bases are TGCGCCAGCAGCCAAGAGGACAGGGTCTCTCAAGCTTTCTTT.